This is a list of T cell receptor beta chains from one sample in a study of shared clonotypes between healthy human individuals. TCRdb's copy holds only in-frame clones and misses some; the assay was immunoSEQ multiplex PCR. The sample lists approximately 2,000,000 clones, roughly 93% occurring once. Material: naive CD8+ T cells from PBMCs. These receptors were taken from a man younger than 35 in good health. Some clones in this sample may be carry-over from other donors' samples. Both conserved end residues are part of each CDR3. The order of the fields is V gene, D gene, J gene, clone size, CDR3 DNA, CDR3 protein. The D gene is left open where the match is weak. Some rows mark clone size as missing; the rest say once, few, many or name a class of expanded clone.

>TRBV30|NA|TRBJ1-1|NA
TGTGCCTGGAGTCCCGTAGTAAACACTGAAGCTTTCTTT
CAWSPVVNTEAFF
>TRBV5-6|TRBD1|TRBJ1-2|NA
TGTGCCAGCAGCCTGGGACAGAGCGGCTATGGCTACACCTTC
CASSLGQSGYGYTF
>TRBV4-1|TRBD1|TRBJ1-2|NA
TGCGCCAGCAGCCAAGATAGTACAGGGGGCGTTAACTATGGCTACACCTTC
CASSQDSTGGVNYGYTF
>TRBV27|NA|TRBJ2-7|NA
TGTGCCAGCAGTTTAGTAGGTTACGAGCAGTACTTC
CASSLVGYEQYF
>TRBV11-2|NA|TRBJ1-3|NA
TGTGCCAGCAGCGACAGACAGTCTTGGGACACCATATATTTT
CASSDRQSWDTIYF
>TRBV29-1|TRBD1|TRBJ1-4|once
TGCAGCGGGCGGACAGGGGGAAGTGAAAAACTGTTTTTT
CSGRTGGSEKLFF
>TRBV7-9|NA|TRBJ2-2|NA
TGTGCCAGCAGCCACCCAGGGGCCCCGGGGGTCGGGGAGCTGTTTTTT
CASSHPGAPGVGELFF
>TRBV5-6|NA|TRBJ2-1|NA
TGTGCCAGCAGCTCCCCAGGGGACGGATACAATGAGCAGTTCTTC
CASSSPGDGYNEQFF
>TRBV28|NA|TRBJ2-7|NA
TGTGCCAGCGGGCAGGCGGGGTACTCCTACGAGCAGTACTTC
CASGQAGYSYEQYF
>TRBV7-9|NA|TRBJ2-4|NA
TGTGCCAGAGAAGAAATAGCCAAAAACATTCAGTACTTC
CAREEIAKNIQYF
>TRBV13|TRBD1|TRBJ2-3|NA
TGTGCCAGCAGCCCGAGGACAGGGGGAAGCCTCACAGATACGCAGTATTTT
CASSPRTGGSLTDTQYF
>TRBV4-1|TRBD2|TRBJ2-5|NA
TGCGCCAGCAGCCAAGAAGGGCTAGCGGGAGGGCCGGGGGAGACCCAGTACTTC
CASSQEGLAGGPGETQYF
>TRBV13|TRBD2|TRBJ2-7|NA
TGTGCCAGCAGCTTACTAGCGGAAAACACCTACGAGCAGTACTTC
CASSLLAENTYEQYF